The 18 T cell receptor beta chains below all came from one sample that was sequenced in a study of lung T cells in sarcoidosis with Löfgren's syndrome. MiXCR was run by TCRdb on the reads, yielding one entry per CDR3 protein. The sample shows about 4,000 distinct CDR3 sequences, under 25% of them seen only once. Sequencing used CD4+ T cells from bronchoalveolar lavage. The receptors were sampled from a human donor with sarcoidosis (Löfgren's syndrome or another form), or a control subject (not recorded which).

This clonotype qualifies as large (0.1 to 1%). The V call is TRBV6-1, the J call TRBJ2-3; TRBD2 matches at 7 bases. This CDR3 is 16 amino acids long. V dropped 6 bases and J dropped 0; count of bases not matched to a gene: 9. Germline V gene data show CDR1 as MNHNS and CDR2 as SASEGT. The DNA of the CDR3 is TGTGCCAGCAGCCTCCGGGGGGACGGGAGCACAGATACGCAGTATTTT. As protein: CASSLRGDGSTDTQYF.

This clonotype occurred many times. This CDR3 is CASSQGIPSEGTQYF. CDR3 in DNA: TGTGCCAGCAGCCAAGGGATTCCTTCGGAGGGGACCCAGTACTTC. The chain couples TRBV14 to TRBJ2-5, with a tentative D call TRBD2 (6 bases). The V gene's germline CDR1 is SGHDN and CDR2 FVKESK. The CDR3 is 15 residues long. Trimming removed 1 base at V and 7 bases at J, with 16 bases between.

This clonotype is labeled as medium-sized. The CDR3 sequence is CSASDSSYNEQFF. CDR3 DNA sequence: TGCAGTGCTAGTGATAGCTCCTACAATGAGCAGTTCTTC. The genes are TRBV20-1 and TRBJ2-1; unclear D gene. The CDR3 is 13 residues long. CDR1 DFQATT and CDR2 SNEGSKA come from the germline V gene (reference sequence). The ends were cut back, 3 bases at V and 0 bases at J, with 6 bases in the middle.

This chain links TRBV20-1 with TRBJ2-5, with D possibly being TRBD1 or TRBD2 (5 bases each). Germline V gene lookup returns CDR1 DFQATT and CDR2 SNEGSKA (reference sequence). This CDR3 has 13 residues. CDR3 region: CIATGTGLETQYF. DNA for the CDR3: TGCATTGCAACCGGGACGGGGTTAGAGACCCAGTACTTC.

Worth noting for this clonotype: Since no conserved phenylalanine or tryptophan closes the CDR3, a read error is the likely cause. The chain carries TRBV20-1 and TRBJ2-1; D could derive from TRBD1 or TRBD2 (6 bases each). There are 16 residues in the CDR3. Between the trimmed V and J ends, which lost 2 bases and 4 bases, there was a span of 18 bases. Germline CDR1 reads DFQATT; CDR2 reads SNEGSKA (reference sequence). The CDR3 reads CSARTVTGAHYNEQFS. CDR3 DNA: TGCAGTGCTAGAACCGTAACGGGGGCTCATTACAATGAGCAGTTCTCC.

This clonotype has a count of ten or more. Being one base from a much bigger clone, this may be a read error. The CDR3 spells CASCPRPGLAYDEQFF. The CDR3 nucleotides read TGTGCCAGCTGCCCCCGACCGGGACTAGCCTACGATGAGCAGTTCTTC. The chain is built from TRBV6-1 and TRBJ2-1; 9 positions match TRBD2. The CDR3 is 16 residues long. The V gene's germline CDR1 is MNHNS and CDR2 SASEGT.

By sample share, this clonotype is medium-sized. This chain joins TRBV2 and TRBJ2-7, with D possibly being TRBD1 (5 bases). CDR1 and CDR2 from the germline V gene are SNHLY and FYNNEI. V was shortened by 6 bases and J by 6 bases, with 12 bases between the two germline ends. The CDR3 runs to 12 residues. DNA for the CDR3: TGTGCCAGCAGCTGGGGCGGCAGCGAGCAGTACGTC. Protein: CASSWGGSEQYV.

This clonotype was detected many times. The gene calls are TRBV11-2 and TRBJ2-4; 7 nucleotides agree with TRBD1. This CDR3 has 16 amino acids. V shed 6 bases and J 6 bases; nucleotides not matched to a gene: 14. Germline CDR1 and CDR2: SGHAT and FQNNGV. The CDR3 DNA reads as TGTGCCAGCAGTTTTTTCACCGGGACAGAGATAAACATTCAGTACTTC. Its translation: CASSFFTGTEINIQYF.

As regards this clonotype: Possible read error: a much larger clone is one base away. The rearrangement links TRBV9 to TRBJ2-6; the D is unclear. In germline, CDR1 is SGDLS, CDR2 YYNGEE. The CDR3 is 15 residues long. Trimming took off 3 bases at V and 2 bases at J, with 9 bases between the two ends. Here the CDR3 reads CASSADRAGANVLTF. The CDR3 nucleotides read TGTGCCAGCAGCGCAGATAGGGCTGGGGCCAACGTCCTGACTTTC.

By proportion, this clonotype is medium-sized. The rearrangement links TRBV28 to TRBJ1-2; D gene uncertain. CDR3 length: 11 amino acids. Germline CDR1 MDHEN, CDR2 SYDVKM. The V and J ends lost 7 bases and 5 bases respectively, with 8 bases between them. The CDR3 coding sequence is TGTGCCAGCACCACAATTTATGGCTACACCTTC. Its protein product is CASTTIYGYTF.

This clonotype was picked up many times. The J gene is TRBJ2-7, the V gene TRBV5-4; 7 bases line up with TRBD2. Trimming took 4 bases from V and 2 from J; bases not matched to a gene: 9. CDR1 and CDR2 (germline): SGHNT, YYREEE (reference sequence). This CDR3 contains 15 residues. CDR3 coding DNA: TGTGCCAGCAGCATCCGAGCGGGACCCGCCTACGAGCAGTACTTC. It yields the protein CASSIRAGPAYEQYF.

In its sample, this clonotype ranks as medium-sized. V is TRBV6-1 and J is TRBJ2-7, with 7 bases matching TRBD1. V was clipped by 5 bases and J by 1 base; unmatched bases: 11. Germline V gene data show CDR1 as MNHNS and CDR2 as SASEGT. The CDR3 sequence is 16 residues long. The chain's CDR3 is CASSTLMDRPSYEQYF. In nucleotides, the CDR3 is TGTGCCAGCAGTACCTTAATGGACAGGCCTTCCTACGAGCAGTACTTC.

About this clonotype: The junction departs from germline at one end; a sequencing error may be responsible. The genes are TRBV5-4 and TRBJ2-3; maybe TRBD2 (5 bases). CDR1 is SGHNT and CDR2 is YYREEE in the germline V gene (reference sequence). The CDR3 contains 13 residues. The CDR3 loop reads CASSTRAEDTQYF. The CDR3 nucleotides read TGCGCCAGCAGCACGAGGGCGGAAGATACGCAGTATTTT.

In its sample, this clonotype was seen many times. The CDR3 region is CASSLDDQPQHF. The CDR3 coding sequence is TGTGCCAGCAGCTTAGATGATCAGCCCCAGCATTTT. The J gene is TRBJ1-5, the V gene TRBV7-9; D is uncertain. The CDR3 sequence is 12 residues long. V was pared by 1 base and J by 5 bases, with 3 bases between. CDR1 is SEHNR and CDR2 is FQNEAQ in the germline V gene (reference sequence).

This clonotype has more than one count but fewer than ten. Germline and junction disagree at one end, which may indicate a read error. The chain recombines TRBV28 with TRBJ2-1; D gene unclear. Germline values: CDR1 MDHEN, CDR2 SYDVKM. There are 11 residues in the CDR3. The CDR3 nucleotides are TGTGCCAGCCGATCGGTACGGAAGCAGCTCTTC. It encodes CASRSVRKQLF.

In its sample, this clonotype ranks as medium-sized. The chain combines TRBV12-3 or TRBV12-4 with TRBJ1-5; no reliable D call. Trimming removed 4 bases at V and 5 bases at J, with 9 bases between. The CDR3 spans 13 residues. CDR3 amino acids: CASSSEPDQPQHF. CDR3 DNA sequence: TGTGCCAGCAGTTCCGAACCGGATCAGCCCCAGCATTTT.

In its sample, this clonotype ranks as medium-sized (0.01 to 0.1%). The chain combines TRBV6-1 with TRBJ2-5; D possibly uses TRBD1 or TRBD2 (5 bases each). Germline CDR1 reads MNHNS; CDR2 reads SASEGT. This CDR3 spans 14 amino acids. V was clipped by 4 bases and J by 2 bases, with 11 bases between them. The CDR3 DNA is TGTGCCAGCAGTGTGCCGGGGCCTCAAGAGACCCAGTACTTC. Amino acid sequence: CASSVPGPQETQYF.

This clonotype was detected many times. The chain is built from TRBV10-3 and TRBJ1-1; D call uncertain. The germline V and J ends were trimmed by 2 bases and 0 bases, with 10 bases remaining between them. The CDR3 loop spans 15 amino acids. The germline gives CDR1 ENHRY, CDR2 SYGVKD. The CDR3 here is CAISEEEVMNTEAFF. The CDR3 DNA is TGTGCCATCAGTGAGGAAGAAGTTATGAACACTGAAGCTTTCTTT.